The 21 T cell receptor beta chains below were found in one sample sequenced in a study of T cell responses to AZD1222 COVID-19 vaccine. The protocol was immunoSEQ multiplex PCR, while the TCRdb copy is restricted to in-frame clones and leaves out a portion. The sample includes about 130,000 clones, around 93% of them seen just once. This material consisted of peripheral blood, taken on day 0 of AZD1222 vaccination. These receptor sequences come from an adult in good health.

V and J are TRBV28 and TRBJ1-5; the D is unclear. Germline V CDR1 and CDR2: MDHEN, SYDVKM. The CDR3 loop spans 14 amino acids. V dropped 4 bases and J dropped 7 bases, with 14 bases sitting between them. The DNA for the CDR3 is TGTGCCAGCAGTTCCCGTGGAGGGCAACAGCCCCAGCATTTT. It encodes CASSSRGGQQPQHF.

The V and J genes are TRBV12-3 or TRBV12-4 and TRBJ2-1; the D is unclear. The length of the CDR3 is 13 residues. The V gene lost 3 bases and the J gene lost 9 bases, with 12 bases spanning the gap. CDR3 protein: CASSLIVYREQFF. The CDR3 DNA is TGTGCCAGCAGTTTGATTGTGTATCGTGAGCAGTTCTTC.

The chain is built from TRBV19 and TRBJ2-1, with D possibly matching TRBD1 (5 bases). This CDR3 is built from 15 residues. The ends were cut back, 11 bases at V and 1 base at J, with 18 bases in the middle. CDR1 LNHDA and CDR2 SQIVND come from the germline V gene (reference sequence). The CDR3 DNA reads as TGTGCCTCAAGTGAAACAGGATGGTCCTACAATGAGCAGTTCTTC. It encodes CASSETGWSYNEQFF.

The chain combines TRBV2 with TRBJ1-1, with a possible D match to TRBD1 (6 bases). This CDR3 is 13 amino acids long. V was cut by 3 bases and J by 5 bases, with 10 bases left in between. Germline lookup yields CDR1 SNHLY and CDR2 FYNNEI. DNA for the CDR3: TGTGCCAGCAGTGAGGGGGGCTGGACTGAAGCTTTCTTT. It codes for CASSEGGWTEAFF.

The chain combines TRBV2 with TRBJ1-1, with D uncertain. The V gene's germline CDR1 is SNHLY and CDR2 FYNNEI. This CDR3 is built from 13 residues. Deletions cut 10 bases from V and 0 bases from J, with 12 bases between. This CDR3 reads CATTRAVNTEAFF. Written as DNA, the CDR3 is TGTGCCACCACCCGGGCGGTGAACACTGAAGCTTTCTTT.

The chain has TRBV5-5 and TRBJ1-2, with D possibly being TRBD1 (6 bases). The germline CDR1 and CDR2 sequences are SGHKS and YYEKEE (reference sequence). Trimming cost V 4 bases and J 2 bases, with 15 bases left between them. The length of the CDR3 is 15 residues. The CDR3 protein is CASSTPGHGNYGYTF. CDR3 nucleotides: TGTGCCAGCAGCACACCGGGACACGGGAACTATGGCTACACCTTC.

The chain combines TRBV2 with TRBJ1-5; D remains ambiguous. Trimming left V 8 bases short and J 4 bases short, with 12 bases between. This CDR3 has 13 residues. The germline CDR1 and CDR2 sequences are SNHLY and FYNNEI. The CDR3 DNA reads as TGTGCCAGCCACCAAACGGGAAATCAGCCCCAGCATTTT. Protein product: CASHQTGNQPQHF.

CDR3 region: CASSQVIPSNQPQHF. The CDR3 DNA follows: TGCGCCAGCAGCCAAGTGATCCCGAGCAATCAGCCCCAGCATTTT. V and J are TRBV4-1 and TRBJ1-5; D is unclear. The CDR3 is 15 residues long. Trimming left V 1 base short and J 1 base short, with 8 bases between. Germline V gene sequence: CDR1 MGHRA, CDR2 YSYEKL.

The rearrangement joins TRBV10-3 to TRBJ1-2; D perhaps matches TRBD1 (5 bases). This CDR3 spans 13 amino acids. V lost 2 bases and J 4 bases, leaving 8 bases between the germline ends. Germline lookup yields CDR1 ENHRY and CDR2 SYGVKD. CDR3 protein: CAISERQTYGYTF. DNA of the CDR3: TGTGCCATCAGTGAGCGACAGACCTATGGCTACACCTTC.

J is TRBJ1-1 and V is TRBV27; possibly TRBD1 for D (5 bases). Trimming removed 5 bases at V and 4 bases at J, with 8 bases between. The CDR3 is 12 amino acids. Germline V CDR1 and CDR2: MNHEY, SMNVEV (reference sequence). This chain's CDR3 is CASSGGSTEAFF. The CDR3 DNA is TGTGCCAGCAGTGGGGGAAGCACTGAAGCTTTCTTT.

This chain links TRBV7-6 with TRBJ1-2, with D maybe TRBD1 (5 bases). CDR1 and CDR2 (germline): SGHVS, FNYEAQ. V was cut by 1 base and J by 7 bases, with 28 bases left in between. The CDR3 runs to 19 residues. CDR3 region: CASSLVRDRGQGVGVGYTF. The CDR3 nucleotides are TGTGCCAGCAGCTTAGTTAGGGACCGGGGCCAGGGTGTAGGCGTTGGCTACACCTTC.

V is TRBV4-1 and J is TRBJ1-3, with a tentative D call TRBD1 (5 bases). The CDR3 loop spans 15 amino acids. Trimming stripped 1 base from V and 0 bases from J, with 7 bases between. CDR1 is MGHRA and CDR2 is YSYEKL in the germline V gene. The CDR3 nucleotides read TGCGCCAGCAGCCAAGTCGGGGGCTCTGGAAACACCATATATTTT. Translation: CASSQVGGSGNTIYF.

V is TRBV2 and J is TRBJ1-2; D remains ambiguous. Per the germline V gene, CDR1 is SNHLY and CDR2 is FYNNEI. V lost 6 bases and J lost 5, with 10 bases in between. CDR3 length: 12 amino acids. The CDR3 DNA is TGTGCCAGCAGCATACAAGAGTATGGCTACACCTTC. It specifies CASSIQEYGYTF.

CDR3 coding DNA: TGTGCCTGGAGTGTCAGCGACGGTTCACCCCTCCACTTT. It translates to CAWSVSDGSPLHF. V gene TRBV30 combines with J gene TRBJ1-6; no firm D call. The CDR3 is 13 residues long. CDR1 is GTSNPN, CDR2 SVGIG, per germline (reference sequence). Between the trimmed V and J ends, which lost 0 bases and 9 bases, there was a span of 9 bases.

V gene TRBV6-4 combines with J gene TRBJ1-5, with D possibly being TRBD1 (5 bases). CDR1 MRHNA and CDR2 SNTAGT come from the germline V gene. This CDR3 comprises 18 residues. V lost 0 bases to trimming and J lost 0 bases, with 15 bases between them. The DNA for the CDR3 is TGTGCCAGCAGTGACTCGAGACAGCTCAAGTATAGCAATCAGCCCCAGCATTTT. The encoded protein is CASSDSRQLKYSNQPQHF.

The chain has TRBV7-8 and TRBJ1-2; tentative D call: TRBD1 (6 bases). This CDR3 has 15 residues. With 0 bases removed from V and 6 bases from J, the gap between germline ends came to 14 bases. Germline-derived CDR1 and CDR2 are SGHVS and FQNEAQ. The CDR3 coding sequence is TGTGCCAGCAGCTTAGCGAACAGGGAGATGGATGGCTACACCTTC. It specifies CASSLANREMDGYTF.

This chain links TRBV21-1 with TRBJ2-7; the D call TRBD2 from the table was never checked on the DNA. TRBV21-1 constitutes a pseudogene. There are 13 residues in the CDR3. As DNA, the CDR3 is TGTGCCAGCAGCAACCGACTAGTCTACGAGCAGTACTTC. Protein: CASSNRLVYEQYF.

The chain recombines TRBV5-1 with TRBJ2-5; D not resolved. The CDR3 has 14 amino acids. Looked up from germline, CDR1 is SGHRS and CDR2 is YFSETQ. Deletions cut 2 bases from V and 5 bases from J, with 13 bases between. CDR3 sequence: CASSFGQSVETQYF. CDR3 in DNA: TGCGCCAGCAGCTTCGGGCAGTCGGTGGAGACCCAGTACTTC.

This sequence joins TRBV19 and TRBJ1-5, with TRBD1 matching 9 bases. Unmatched junction bases numbered 15, after V lost 6 bases and J lost 6 bases. Germline V gene sequence: CDR1 LNHDA, CDR2 SQIVND (reference sequence). CDR3 length: 17 residues. The CDR3 protein is CASRGTGIKGVRQPQHF. In DNA form, the CDR3 reads TGTGCCAGTAGGGGGACAGGGATCAAGGGGGTTCGTCAGCCCCAGCATTTT.

V and J are TRBV12-3 or TRBV12-4 and TRBJ1-2; perhaps TRBD1 as D (5 bases). This CDR3 has 12 amino acids. V lost 6 bases and J lost 5, with 10 bases in between. The CDR3 nucleotides are TGTGCCAGCAGACGACGGGGGTATGGCTACACCTTC. It is translated as CASRRRGYGYTF.

V gene TRBV6-5 combines with J gene TRBJ1-2; no clear D gene. Trimming took off 5 bases at V and 3 bases at J, with 7 bases between the two ends. CDR1 is MNHEY and CDR2 is SVGAGI in the germline V gene. This CDR3 region has 12 residues. CDR3 coding DNA: TGTGCCAGCAGTCAGGACGACTATGGCTACACCTTC. Translation gives CASSQDDYGYTF.